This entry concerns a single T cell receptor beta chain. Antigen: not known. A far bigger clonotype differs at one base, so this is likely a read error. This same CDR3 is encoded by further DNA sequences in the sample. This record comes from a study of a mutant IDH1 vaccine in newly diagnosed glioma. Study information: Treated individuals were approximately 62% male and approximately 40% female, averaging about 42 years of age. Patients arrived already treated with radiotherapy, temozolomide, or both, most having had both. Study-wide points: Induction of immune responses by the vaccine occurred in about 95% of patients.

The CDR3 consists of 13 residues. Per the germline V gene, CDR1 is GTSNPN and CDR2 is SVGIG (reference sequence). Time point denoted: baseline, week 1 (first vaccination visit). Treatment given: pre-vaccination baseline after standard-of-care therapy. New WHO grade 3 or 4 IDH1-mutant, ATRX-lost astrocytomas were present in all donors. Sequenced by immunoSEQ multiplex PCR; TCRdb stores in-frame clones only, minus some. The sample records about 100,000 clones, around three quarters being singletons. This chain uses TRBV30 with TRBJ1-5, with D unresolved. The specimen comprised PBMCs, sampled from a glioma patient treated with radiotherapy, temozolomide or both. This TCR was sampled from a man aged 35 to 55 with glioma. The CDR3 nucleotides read TGTGCTTGGAGCAGAGACCTAAGGGAGCCCCAGCATTTT. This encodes CAWSRDLREPQHF.